This TCR beta chain originates from a study of T cell repertoires in cytomegalovirus infection. About the study: As its CMV epitopes, the study selected recently identified HLA-C-restricted and well-studied HLA-B-restricted targets. CMV infection and matching HLA type were both indicated by public TCR beta signatures.

The CDR3 consists of 19 residues. Germline V gene sequence: CDR1 SGHAT, CDR2 FQNNGV. Between the trimmed V and J ends, which lost 1 base and 4 bases, there was a span of 23 bases. At least ten counts were recorded for this clonotype. Its target is unknown. Study conclusions and caveats: Ex vivo responses were dominated by HLA-C-restricted CMV-specific TCR beta clonotypes. Summed frequency of public TCR beta families distinguished CMV carriers with the relevant HLA.

TCRdb used MiXCR to reprocess the reads, holding one entry per CDR3 protein. Among around 540,000 distinct CDR3 sequences listed, around 30% were seen once. Sequencing used cultured PBMCs, obtained from culture after CMV antigen stimulation. The clonotype comes from a human donor in good health (CMV status not recorded). Some clones in this sample may be carry-over from other donors' samples. V is TRBV11-2 and J is TRBJ2-1; D is ambiguous. The CDR3 DNA reads as TGTGCCAGCAGCTTAGCCCTCCGTCGTGGTCGGAGTTTATACAATGAGCAGTTCTTC. Its translation is CASSLALRRGRSLYNEQFF.